Listed below are T cell receptor beta chains from one sample, sequenced in a study of cytomegalovirus exposure and HLA in healthy donors. TCRdb's table, derived via immunoSEQ multiplex PCR, lists solely in-frame clones and lacks some. This sample yields around 250,000 clones, of which roughly 90% are seen a single time; more than 0.35% belongs to the top ten. Sequenced input: PBMCs. Receptors were obtained from a woman between 18 and 29 years old in good health and CMV-seronegative. CDR3s include the opening cysteine and the closing phenylalanine or tryptophan. Fields, in order: J gene, V gene, D gene, clone size, CDR3 DNA, CDR3 protein. A D gene is named only where the DNA matches it firmly. Part of the rows lack a size; the others show once, few, many or a class for expanded clones.

>TRBJ1-5|TRBV19|.|.
TGTGCCAGTAAACCGGGACTCCATAGCAATCAGCCCCAGCATTTT
CASKPGLHSNQPQHF
>TRBJ2-7|TRBV7-2|TRBD2|.
TGTGCCAGCAGCTATCCCGGACTAGCGGGGATATCTCGGTACGAGCAGTACTTC
CASSYPGLAGISRYEQYF
>TRBJ1-2|TRBV5-1|TRBD1|.
TGCGCCAGCAGCCGTCAGATACTAAATAAGGGACAGGTCTATGGCTACACCTTC
CASSRQILNKGQVYGYTF
>TRBJ1-2|TRBV19|TRBD1|few
TGCTCCGTCGGGACAGGCTATGGCTACACCTTC
CSVGTGYGYTF
>TRBJ1-2|TRBV6-5|.|.
TGTGCCAGCAGTAAGGGGGACACCGGATATGGCTACACCTTC
CASSKGDTGYGYTF
>TRBJ2-3|TRBV29-1|.|.
TGCAGCGTTGATTCGGGAATGGTAGATACGCAGTATTTT
CSVDSGMVDTQYF
>TRBJ1-4|TRBV5-1|TRBD1|.
TGCGCCAGCGGACAGGGTGCAACTAATGAAAAACTGTTTTTT
CASGQGATNEKLFF
>TRBJ2-3|TRBV5-1|.|.
TGCGCCAGCAGCTTGTCGGCGGGGAGAAACACAGATACGCAGTATTTT
CASSLSAGRNTDTQYF
>TRBJ1-6|TRBV27|TRBD1|few
TGTGCCAGCAGTCCTGACAGGGCTCGGTCACCCCTCCACTTT
CASSPDRARSPLHF
>TRBJ2-3|TRBV19|TRBD2|.
TGTGCCAGTAGTATAGGTCTAGCGGGCGAAGATACGCAGTATTTT
CASSIGLAGEDTQYF
>TRBJ2-3|TRBV5-4|.|.
TGTGCCAGCAGCTGGGGGGGGGCGGACACAGATACGCAGTATTTT
CASSWGGADTDTQYF
>TRBJ2-1|TRBV6-1|TRBD1|.
TGTGCCAGCAGTATCCGGGACAGTCCCTACAATGAGCAGTTCTTC
CASSIRDSPYNEQFF
>TRBJ2-3|TRBV15|TRBD2|.
TGTGCCACCAGCAGATCGGCTAGCGGGTCAGGCACAGATACGCAGTATTTT
CATSRSASGSGTDTQYF
>TRBJ1-1|TRBV6-5|TRBD1|.
TGTGCCAGCAGTTCTGGGACAGCGAACACTGAAGCTTTCTTT
CASSSGTANTEAFF
>TRBJ2-3|TRBV9|TRBD1|.
TGTGCCAGCAGCGTAGGGACAGGGGCTGATACGCAGTATTTT
CASSVGTGADTQYF
>TRBJ1-5|TRBV19|.|.
TGTGCCAGTAGTATCATCCACGCGAGCAATCAGCCCCAGCATTTT
CASSIIHASNQPQHF
>TRBJ2-5|TRBV27|.|.
TGTGCCAGCAGTTTATCGAGAAGGGGCCAGGAGACCCAGTACTTC
CASSLSRRGQETQYF
>TRBJ1-6|TRBV27|.|once
TGTGCCAGCAGTTTCGGCCGACAAGTTAATTCACCCCTCCACTTT
CASSFGRQVNSPLHF
>TRBJ1-1|TRBV5-1|TRBD1|.
TGCGCCAGCAGCCTACAGGACAGGGCGGTAACTGAAGCTTTCTTT
CASSLQDRAVTEAFF
>TRBJ1-2|TRBV10-3|.|.
TGTGCCATCAGTGAGATGGGACATTATGGCTACACCTTC
CAISEMGHYGYTF
>TRBJ2-3|TRBV2|TRBD2|.
TGTGCCAGCAGTGAATTTCTAGCGGGTACCACAGATACGCAGTATTTT
CASSEFLAGTTDTQYF
>TRBJ2-1|TRBV27|TRBD2|.
TGTGCCAGCAGTGGGAATAGCGGGGGGGCTTACAATGAGCAGTTCTTC
CASSGNSGGAYNEQFF
>TRBJ1-6|TRBV6-5|TRBD1|few
TGTGCCAGCAGTGCAGGGGGGTCTTCACCCCTCCACTTT
CASSAGGSSPLHF
>TRBJ1-2|TRBV30|TRBD1|.
TGTGCCTGGAGCTCCGGGGACAGGGTGGCCTATGGCTACACCTTC
CAWSSGDRVAYGYTF
>TRBJ2-5|TRBV5-4|.|.
TGTGCCAGCAGCTTGGGGACTACAAAAGAGACCCAGTACTTC
CASSLGTTKETQYF
>TRBJ2-1|TRBV7-8|TRBD1|.
TGTGCCAGCAGGCCAAAGGACAGGGGCTCCTACAATGAGCAGTTCTTC
CASRPKDRGSYNEQFF
>TRBJ2-5|TRBV25-1|TRBD2|once
TGTGCCAGCAGTGAATATGGCGGGGGACAAGAGACCCAGTACTTC
CASSEYGGGQETQYF
>TRBJ2-7|TRBV6-6|.|.
TGTGCCAGCAGTTACGGCGACAGCTACGAGCAGTACTTC
CASSYGDSYEQYF
>TRBJ1-3|TRBV6-5|.|.
TGTGCCAGCAGTTACGGTTGGGCTGACTCTGGAAACACCATATATTTT
CASSYGWADSGNTIYF
>TRBJ1-4|TRBV19|.|once
TGTGCCAGTAGTATAGTGCCCGTGAGGGAAAAACTGTTTTTT
CASSIVPVREKLFF
>TRBJ1-1|TRBV27|TRBD1|.
TGTGCCAGCAGTTCGCCTCGACAGGGGGCTAGAGCTTTCTTT
CASSSPRQGARAFF
>TRBJ2-2|TRBV5-5|.|.
TGTGCCAGCATTCCGGGGGGCCGGACCGGGGAGCTGTTTTTT
CASIPGGRTGELFF
>TRBJ2-7|TRBV7-9|TRBD1|.
TGTGCCAGCAGCTTAGGGAACAGGGGATCGGGAGAGCAGTACTTC
CASSLGNRGSGEQYF
>TRBJ1-3|TRBV6-5|.|.
TGTGCCAGCGCCGACGGCTTGCAGCGTAAAAACACCATATATTTT
CASADGLQRKNTIYF
>TRBJ2-1|TRBV7-6|TRBD1|.
TGTGCCAGCAGCTTCCGGGACAGGGAGATCAATGAGCAGTTCTTC
CASSFRDREINEQFF
>TRBJ2-2|TRBV28|.|.
TGTGCCAGCAGTGATGGGTATGGCGGGGGCTTCACCGGGGAGCTGTTTTTT
CASSDGYGGGFTGELFF
>TRBJ1-1|TRBV25-1|TRBD1|.
TGTGCCAGCAGTGGACAGGGAGAGAACACTGAAGCTTTCTTT
CASSGQGENTEAFF
>TRBJ1-1|TRBV6-5|TRBD1|.
TGTGCCAGCAGGGTAGGGGGCGCGGGCACTGAAGCTTTCTTT
CASRVGGAGTEAFF
>TRBJ2-5|TRBV6-1|TRBD1|.
TGTGCCAGCAGTGTCCGGACAGGCCGGCAAGAGACCCAGTACTTC
CASSVRTGRQETQYF
>TRBJ2-7|TRBV6-4|TRBD1|.
TGTGCCAGCAGTGACTCGTTGACGGACAGGGGATGGGAAGAGCAGTACTTC
CASSDSLTDRGWEEQYF
>TRBJ2-1|TRBV5-1|.|.
TGCGCCAGCAGCTCACAGGCGAACCAAAACAATGAGCAGTTCTTC
CASSSQANQNNEQFF
>TRBJ1-4|TRBV2|.|.
TGTGCCAGCAGTGAAGGTCTACGATATGAAAAACTGTTTTTT
CASSEGLRYEKLFF
>TRBJ2-5|TRBV7-2|TRBD2|.
TGTGCCAGCAGTAACCTAGCGGGGGGGGAGACCCAGTACTTC
CASSNLAGGETQYF
>TRBJ1-5|TRBV27|TRBD1|.
TGTGCCAGCAGTTTACAGGGGACAGGAGAAGGCAATCAGCCCCAGCATTTT
CASSLQGTGEGNQPQHF
>TRBJ1-2|TRBV18|.|.
TGTGCCAGCTCACCAAGGAGCCCCGAACAAAACTATGGCTACACCTTC
CASSPRSPEQNYGYTF
>TRBJ2-1|TRBV6-4|TRBD1|.
TGTGCCAGCAGGGGTAGACAGGGTTTGTCTATGCGGTCCTACAATGAGCAGTTCTTC
CASRGRQGLSMRSYNEQFF
>TRBJ2-7|TRBV4-3|TRBD1|.
TGCGCCAGCAGCCAGGAAAGGGACAGTCTTTACGAGCAGTACTTC
CASSQERDSLYEQYF
>TRBJ2-2|TRBV2|.|.
TGTGCCAGCAGCAACACAGGGACAAACACCGGGGAGCTGTTTTTT
CASSNTGTNTGELFF
>TRBJ2-1|TRBV6-5|TRBD1|.
TGTGCCAGCAGTTACGGGGACAGGGCGGGCGATGAGCAGTTCTTC
CASSYGDRAGDEQFF
>TRBJ2-5|TRBV6-6|TRBD2|.
TGTGCCAGCGGGACTAGCGGGGGGGAGACCCAGTACTTC
CASGTSGGETQYF
>TRBJ1-4|TRBV6-5|.|.
TGTGCCAGCAACCAACAGGGCGAGAATGAAAAACTGTTTTTT
CASNQQGENEKLFF
>TRBJ1-2|TRBV4-3|.|.
TGCGCCAGCAGCCAAGAAGCGGTTACTAACTATGGCTACACCTTC
CASSQEAVTNYGYTF
>TRBJ1-1|TRBV11-2|.|.
TGTGCCAGCAGCTTAGTAGGAGGTAACACTGAAGCTTTCTTT
CASSLVGGNTEAFF